The sequence of this T cell receptor (beta chain) was determined in a study of PD-1 blockade in classical Hodgkin lymphoma. Study results and limitations: It was reported that newly diagnosed patients had less baseline TCR diversity than healthy donors.

On this clone: Antigen: not known.

Profiling relied on immunoSEQ multiplex PCR, and the TCRdb table lists in-frame clones only, not all of them. The table includes 50,000 or so clones, more than 85% detected once. Relapses following autologous stem cell transplantation were seen in all patients, with brentuximab vedotin exposure varying. CDR1 and CDR2 (germline): LGHNT, FRNRAP. Deletions cut 1 base from V and 10 bases from J, with 5 bases between. The CDR3 covers 11 residues. The chain uses TRBV12-5 and TRBJ2-1; D is ambiguous. The starting material was peripheral blood mononuclear cells (PBMCs), obtained before the second cycle of nivolumab. The receptor's source is a human donor with classical Hodgkin lymphoma. The CDR3 DNA reads TGTGCTAGTGGTTTGGGGATAGAGCAGTTCTTC. Its translation is CASGLGIEQFF.